This passage covers 24 T cell receptor beta chains from one sample sequenced in a study of shared clonotypes between healthy human individuals. The protocol was immunoSEQ multiplex PCR, while the TCRdb copy is restricted to in-frame clones and leaves out a portion. The table has hundreds of thousands of clones, roughly 83% seen once. The specimen sequenced was PBMCs. The receptor set was obtained from a woman in her thirties or forties in good health. Some clones in this sample may be carry-over from other donors' samples.

This clone has a handful of counts. V gene TRBV10-3 combines with J gene TRBJ2-7; 13 bases line up with TRBD2. V was pared by 2 bases and J by 7 bases, with 5 bases of the junction left unmatched. The CDR3 sequence is 15 residues long. The germline V gene has CDR1 ENHRY and CDR2 SYGVKD. The CDR3 region is CAISETSGRAGEQYF. DNA of the CDR3: TGTGCCATCAGTGAGACTAGCGGGAGGGCTGGAGAGCAGTACTTC.

Worth noting for this clone: A far more abundant clone sits one base away, making this likely a read error. Without the conserved terminal phenylalanine or tryptophan, this CDR3 likely stems from a read error. The DNA of the CDR3 is TGTGCCAGCTCACCACCGGGGGGACAGAACACTGAAGCTTTCCTT. As protein: CASSPPGGQNTEAFL. This rearrangement joins TRBV18 to TRBJ1-1, with D perhaps matching TRBD1 (6 bases). The germline gives CDR1 KGHSH, CDR2 LQKENI. Between the trimmed V and J ends, which lost 0 bases and 1 base, there was a span of 9 bases. This CDR3 comprises 15 residues.

The chain combines TRBV9 with TRBJ2-3; a weak D match, TRBD1 (5 bases). V lost 4 bases, J lost 2 bases, and 8 bases lay in between. The CDR3 sequence is 13 residues long. The germline V gene encodes CDR1 SGDLS and CDR2 YYNGEE. CDR3 bases: TGTGCCAGCAGCCCAGGGTTCACAGATACGCAGTATTTT. Protein sequence: CASSPGFTDTQYF.

V and J are TRBV6-1 and TRBJ1-1, with D unclear. Trimming removed 8 bases at V and 1 base at J, with 11 bases between. This CDR3 contains 13 residues. Germline-derived CDR1 and CDR2 are MNHNS and SASEGT. This CDR3 is CASFEGPNTEAFF. CDR3 nucleotides: TGTGCCAGCTTTGAGGGCCCGAACACTGAAGCTTTCTTT.

The CDR3 is CAWSPGQGPGTQYF. The CDR3, as DNA: TGTGCCTGGAGTCCGGGACAGGGGCCGGGGACGCAGTATTTT. The chain links TRBV30 to TRBJ2-3; 10 nucleotides line up with TRBD1. This CDR3 is built from 14 residues. V shed 2 bases and J 9 bases; nucleotides not matched to a gene: 8. Germline V gene data show CDR1 as GTSNPN and CDR2 as SVGIG (reference sequence).

This chain connects TRBV27 to TRBJ2-2, with 7 bases fitting TRBD1. The CDR3 contains 15 residues. The germline gives CDR1 MNHEY, CDR2 SMNVEV (reference sequence). The trim removed 4 bases at V and 4 bases at J, leaving 6 bases unmatched. The CDR3 here is CASSSGTVATGELFF. CDR3 bases: TGTGCCAGCAGTTCCGGGACAGTGGCCACCGGGGAGCTGTTTTTT.

The sample holds a few counts of this clone. Additional DNA sequences in this sample encode the identical CDR3. The V and J genes are TRBV9 and TRBJ2-3; D remains unclear. Trimming left V 0 bases short and J 0 bases short, with 5 bases between. The CDR3 spans 14 residues. Germline-derived CDR1 and CDR2 are SGDLS and YYNGEE. The CDR3 DNA sequence: TGTGCCAGCAGCGTAGGGCGGAGCACAGATACGCAGTATTTT. It translates to CASSVGRSTDTQYF.

The gene calls are TRBV14 and TRBJ2-1, with 12 positions matching TRBD2. This CDR3 comprises 16 residues. Per the germline V gene, CDR1 is SGHDN and CDR2 is FVKESK. The junction had 5 bases not matched to a gene; V was cut back by 5 bases and J by 3 bases. The CDR3 nucleotides are TGTGCCAGCAGCTACGGGACTAGCGGGCACTACAATGAGCAGTTCTTC. Its protein product is CASSYGTSGHYNEQFF.

The chain couples TRBV30 to TRBJ2-3, with 15 bases lining up with TRBD2. V lost 5 bases and J lost 5; bases outside the gene matches: 5. The CDR3 sequence is 15 residues long. The germline gives CDR1 GTSNPN, CDR2 SVGIG (reference sequence). DNA for the CDR3: TGTGCCTGGGCCGGACTAGCGGGAGGGGGAGATACGCAGTATTTT. Protein product: CAWAGLAGGGDTQYF.

This sequence joins TRBV27 and TRBJ2-2; no clear D gene. This CDR3 has 15 residues. Deletions cut 1 base from V and 0 bases from J, with 6 bases between. Germline CDR1 is MNHEY and CDR2 is SMNVEV (reference sequence). CDR3 DNA sequence: TGTGCCAGCAGTTTATGGTACGCGAACACCGGGGAGCTGTTTTTT. Translated: CASSLWYANTGELFF.

This rearrangement joins TRBV28 to TRBJ2-7, with 10 bases identical to TRBD2. The CDR3 has 16 amino acids. Germline V gene data show CDR1 as MDHEN and CDR2 as SYDVKM. Losses at the gene ends were 4 bases for V and 2 bases for J; bases not matched to a gene: 8. The CDR3, as DNA: TGTGCCAGCAGTTCCCCAGCGGGAGGGCCTGCCTACGAGCAGTACTTC. Amino acids: CASSSPAGGPAYEQYF.

The sample holds a few counts of this clone. The V and J genes are TRBV4-2 and TRBJ2-7; possibly TRBD2 for D (5 bases). Germline CDR1 and CDR2: LGHNA and YNFKEQ. With 1 base removed from V and 7 bases from J, the gap between germline ends came to 14 bases. The CDR3 length is 14 residues. The CDR3 sequence: CASSQVEDPKEQYF. The DNA of the CDR3 is TGTGCCAGCAGCCAAGTGGAGGACCCCAAAGAGCAGTACTTC.

This clone was recorded a few times. The chain joins TRBV28 to TRBJ2-5, with 9 bases identical to TRBD1. Germline assignment: CDR1 MDHEN and CDR2 SYDVKM. With V trimmed by 5 bases and J by 5 bases, 6 bases remained unmatched. The CDR3 runs to 14 residues. The CDR3 here is CASSNRGREETQYF. The CDR3, as DNA: TGTGCCAGCAGTAACAGGGGGCGGGAGGAGACCCAGTACTTC.

This chain connects TRBV7-9 to TRBJ1-1; tentative D call: TRBD1 (6 bases). The CDR3 covers 14 residues. V was clipped by 5 bases and J by 5 bases, with 15 bases between them. Germline V gene sequence: CDR1 SEHNR, CDR2 FQNEAQ (reference sequence). For the CDR3, the DNA is TGTGCCAGCAGCCTACAGGGCCCGGGGACTGAAGCTTTCTTT. Translating it yields CASSLQGPGTEAFF. The full variable domain, in which reference TRBV7-9 and TRBJ1-1 provide the parts outside the CDR3, is DTGVSQNPRHKITKRGQNVTFRCDPISEHNRLYWYRQTLGQGPEFLTYFQNEAQLEKSRLLSDRFSAERPKGSFSTLEIQRTEQGDSAMYLCASSLQGPGTEAFFGQGTRLTVV.

This clone was picked up one time. The V gene is TRBV9, the J gene TRBJ2-1; D call uncertain. The CDR3 sequence is 14 residues long. Germline loops: CDR1 SGDLS, CDR2 YYNGEE. The V and J ends lost 1 base and 0 bases respectively, with 5 bases between them. The CDR3 bases are TGTGCCAGCAGCGTAACAATCTCCTACAATGAGCAGTTCTTC. It translates to CASSVTISYNEQFF.

The chain couples TRBV5-6 to TRBJ2-1; D might be TRBD1 or TRBD2, each matching 5 bases. CDR3 length: 16 residues. CDR1 and CDR2 from the germline V gene are SGHDT and YYEEEE. The V end was cut by 3 bases, the J end by 2 bases, with 15 bases between. This chain's CDR3 is CASSSREGFPYNEQFF. CDR3 DNA sequence: TGTGCCAGCAGCTCCCGAGAGGGGTTCCCCTACAATGAGCAGTTCTTC.

V gene TRBV29-1 combines with J gene TRBJ1-4; 9 nucleotides align to TRBD1. The CDR3 sequence is 13 residues long. Losses at the gene ends were 7 bases for V and 5 bases for J; bases not matched to a gene: 5. Looked up from germline, CDR1 is SQVTM and CDR2 is ANQGSEA. The CDR3 nucleotides are TGCAGCGCGGGGGACAGGGCGAATGAAAAACTGTTTTTT. This sequence encodes CSAGDRANEKLFF.

The CDR3 sequence is CASSEVQSDQPQHF. The DNA of the CDR3 is TGTGCCAGCAGTGAAGTCCAGTCGGATCAGCCCCAGCATTTT. J is TRBJ1-5 and V is TRBV28; D is unresolved. Germline CDR1 is MDHEN and CDR2 is SYDVKM. The CDR3 is made up of 14 amino acids. V lost 5 bases, J lost 5 bases, and 13 bases lay in between. The full variable domain, in which reference TRBV28 and TRBJ1-5 provide the parts outside the CDR3, is DVKVTQSSRYLVKRTGEKVFLECVQDMDHENMFWYRQDPGLGLRLIYFSYDVKMKEKGDIPEGYSVSREKKERFSLILESASTNQTSMYLCASSEVQSDQPQHFGDGTRLSIL.

The V and J genes are TRBV2 and TRBJ1-1; D perhaps matches TRBD1 (6 bases). V was clipped by 2 bases and J by 1 base, with 14 bases between them. This CDR3 contains 16 residues. CDR1 and CDR2 from the germline V gene are SNHLY and FYNNEI. Here the CDR3 reads CASSEIPGVGNTEAFF. The DNA of the CDR3 is TGTGCCAGCAGTGAAATCCCAGGGGTTGGGAACACTGAAGCTTTCTTT.

The chain carries TRBV10-1 and TRBJ2-2; no clear D gene. CDR3 length: 14 residues. The V end was cut by 2 bases, the J end by 5 bases, with 9 bases between. Looked up from germline, CDR1 is WNHNN and CDR2 is SYGVQD (reference sequence). CDR3 residues: CASSEALSTGELFF. The CDR3 nucleotides are TGCGCCAGCAGTGAGGCCTTATCGACCGGGGAGCTGTTTTTT.

J is TRBJ2-3 and V is TRBV5-1; a weak D match, TRBD2 (6 bases). CDR3 size: 16 residues. In germline, CDR1 is SGHRS, CDR2 YFSETQ. V was shortened by 2 bases and J by 0 bases, with 13 bases between the two germline ends. The chain's CDR3 is CASSLRGTSSTDTQYF. The CDR3 nucleotides are TGCGCCAGCAGCTTAAGAGGGACTTCTAGCACAGATACGCAGTATTTT.

The sample holds one count of this clone. This chain connects TRBV28 to TRBJ2-7; D possibly uses TRBD1 or TRBD2 (6 bases each). Trimming cost V 7 bases and J 5 bases, with 24 bases left between them. CDR3 length: 16 residues. Per germline, CDR1 MDHEN and CDR2 SYDVKM. DNA of the CDR3: TGTGCCAGCACCCCTGGTGGGGGAAGGGGGGCAAACGAGCAGTACTTC. It is translated as CASTPGGGRGANEQYF.

The rearrangement uses TRBV28 and TRBJ2-6, with TRBD2 identical over 8 bases. Germline V gives CDR1 MDHEN, CDR2 SYDVKM. The trim removed 2 bases at V and 0 bases at J, leaving 6 bases unmatched. The CDR3 sequence is 18 residues long. DNA of the CDR3: TGTGCCAGCAGTTTAGGCCTAGCGGGCTTCTCTGGGGCCAACGTCCTGACTTTC. Its translation: CASSLGLAGFSGANVLTF.

The chain joins TRBV6-5 to TRBJ2-7; 9 bases fit TRBD1. The CDR3 loop spans 14 amino acids. Germline CDR1 is MNHEY and CDR2 is SVGAGI. V was pared by 4 bases and J by 2 bases, with 3 bases of the junction left unmatched. The CDR3 coding sequence is TGTGCCAGCAGTTGGGACAGGGAAGCCTACGAGCAGTACTTC. Protein: CASSWDREAYEQYF.